The rows below give T cell receptor beta chains drawn from one sample of a study of cytomegalovirus exposure and HLA in healthy donors. Here immunoSEQ multiplex PCR was the method, and the copy in TCRdb shows in-frame clones only, minus some. The sample yields over 100,000 clones, about 80% seen once. Source material: PBMCs. The receptors derive from a woman aged 40 to 50 in good health and CMV-seronegative. Both conserved end residues are trimmed from each CDR3. D genes are given only for firm matches.

>TRBJ1-2|.|TRBV29-1
SVAHNYGYT
>TRBJ1-2|.|TRBV5-6
ASSFSGGYT
>TRBJ2-7|.|TRBV6-5
ASSYFAGTYEQY
>TRBJ2-2|.|TRBV7-8
ASQTGLTGELF
>TRBJ1-6|.|TRBV28
ASSLSIGSSYNSPLH
>TRBJ1-5|.|TRBV7-8
ASSSVYRLQVNQPQH
>TRBJ2-4|.|TRBV20-1
SEQLGDIQY
>TRBJ1-2|.|TRBV7-2
ASSLVAETYGYT
>TRBJ1-1|.|TRBV28
ASSLLLTTEAF
>TRBJ2-1|.|TRBV29-1
SVAGDYNEQF
>TRBJ1-1|.|TRBV19
ASSSQGWGTEAF
>TRBJ1-1|TRBD1|TRBV29-1
SVVTGAKNTEAF
>TRBJ2-7|TRBD1|TRBV4-1
ASSKTGTYEQY
>TRBJ2-5|.|TRBV21-1
ASSPREGLAGEAQY
>TRBJ2-1|.|TRBV7-9
SSSLARNEQF
>TRBJ2-1|TRBD2|TRBV19
ASSLGGSYNEQF
>TRBJ2-3|.|TRBV9
ASSPYLGEGTDTQY
>TRBJ2-2|.|TRBV5-6
ASSPAAANTGELF
>TRBJ1-1|.|TRBV18
ASSTDQGQWTEAF
>TRBJ1-3|TRBD1|TRBV9
ASSVQGGGNTIY
>TRBJ2-3|TRBD2|TRBV7-3
ASSTGTSGSGGTDTQY